This TCR beta chain originates from a study of blood T cells in healthy people across ages. CDR3 length: 12 residues. V was clipped by 0 bases and J by 8 bases, with 10 bases between them. Germline CDR1 and CDR2: SQVTM and ANQGSEA. Study results and caveats: Strong correlation existed between TCR beta diversity and naive T cell percentage. Long-lived donors exceeded aged donors in naive CD4+ cells and diversity. Researchers judged that diversity estimates from one million T cells fell short of true values.

Turning to this clonotype: What it binds is unknown.

Next came a second PCR, run for about 7 to 12 cycles, which used a sample-barcoded 5' primer along with a J-beta primer mix. Each of the samples gave a minimum of 2.5 million paired-end reads that contained CDR3. TCRdb reprocessed the 5' RACE reads with MiXCR, giving one entry per CDR3 protein. The sample lists 550,000 to 700,000 distinct CDR3 sequences; roughly 29% were seen once. The chain joins TRBV29-1 to TRBJ1-2; D remains unclear. The sample taken for sequencing was blood. The TCR comes from a woman in her seventies in good health. In nucleotides, the CDR3 is TGCAGCGTTGAAGATTTAGGATGGGGCTACACCTTC. This translates into CSVEDLGWGYTF. The variable domain in full, with the rest retrieved from reference TRBV29-1 and TRBJ1-2, is SAVISQKPSRDICQRGTSLTIQCQVDSQVTMMFWYRQQPGQSLTLIATANQGSEATYESGFVIDKFPISRPNLTFSTLTVSNMSPEDSSIYLCSVEDLGWGYTFGSGTRLTVV.